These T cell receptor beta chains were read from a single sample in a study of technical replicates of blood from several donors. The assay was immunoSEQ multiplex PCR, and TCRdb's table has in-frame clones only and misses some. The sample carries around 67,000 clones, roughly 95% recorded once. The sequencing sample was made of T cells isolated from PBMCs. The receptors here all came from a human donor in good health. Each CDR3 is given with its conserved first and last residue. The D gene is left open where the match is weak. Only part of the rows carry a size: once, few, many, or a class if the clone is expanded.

CDR3 protein: CASSQLNRKNEQFF
CDR3 DNA: TGCGCCAGCAGTCAATTGAACAGGAAAAATGAGCAGTTCTTC
clone size: -
V gene: TRBV23-1
D gene: -
J gene: TRBJ2-1

CDR3 protein: CASSYSPSGGETQYF
CDR3 DNA: TGTGCCAGCAGTTACTCTCCTAGCGGGGGGGAGACCCAGTACTTC
clone size: -
V gene: TRBV6-6
D gene: TRBD2
J gene: TRBJ2-5

CDR3 protein: CASSEVFRGLGYGYTF
CDR3 DNA: TGTGCCAGCAGTGAAGTATTTAGGGGGCTCGGCTATGGCTACACCTTC
clone size: -
V gene: TRBV6-1
D gene: TRBD1
J gene: TRBJ1-2

CDR3 protein: CASSTGASAYEQYF
CDR3 DNA: TGTGCCAGCTCAACAGGGGCATCGGCCTACGAGCAGTACTTC
clone size: -
V gene: TRBV18
D gene: TRBD1
J gene: TRBJ2-7

CDR3 protein: CASSATGVGETQYF
CDR3 DNA: TGCGCCAGCAGTGCCACAGGGGTGGGGGAGACCCAGTACTTC
clone size: once
V gene: TRBV10-2
D gene: TRBD1
J gene: TRBJ2-5

CDR3 protein: CASSQGLLPGGGEQYF
CDR3 DNA: TGCGCCAGCAGCCAAGGCCTCCTACCCGGGGGGGGCGAGCAGTACTTC
clone size: -
V gene: TRBV4-1
D gene: TRBD2
J gene: TRBJ2-7

CDR3 protein: CASRWVGQPSYEQYF
CDR3 DNA: TGTGCCAGCAGATGGGTCGGACAGCCTTCCTACGAGCAGTACTTC
clone size: -
V gene: TRBV27
D gene: -
J gene: TRBJ2-7

CDR3 protein: CASSLEGFGPNTGELFF
CDR3 DNA: TGTGCCAGCAGCTTAGAGGGTTTTGGTCCCAACACCGGGGAGCTGTTTTTT
clone size: -
V gene: TRBV7-3
D gene: -
J gene: TRBJ2-2

CDR3 protein: CASSLASSSADTQYF
CDR3 DNA: TGTGCCAGCAGCTTGGCCTCTAGTTCCGCAGATACGCAGTATTTT
clone size: -
V gene: TRBV7-9
D gene: -
J gene: TRBJ2-3

CDR3 protein: CASSFSLLEAFF
CDR3 DNA: TGTGCCAGCAGTTTTTCACTGCTCGAAGCTTTCTTT
clone size: -
V gene: TRBV28
D gene: -
J gene: TRBJ1-1

CDR3 protein: CASSPRLDPLAKTF
CDR3 DNA: TGTGCCAGCTCACCACGACTAGATCCTCTGGCTAAGACCTTC
clone size: -
V gene: TRBV18
D gene: -
J gene: TRBJ1-2

CDR3 protein: CASSQPGQGNYGYTF
CDR3 DNA: TGCGCCAGCAGCCAACCGGGACAGGGAAACTATGGCTACACCTTC
clone size: once
V gene: TRBV5-1
D gene: TRBD1
J gene: TRBJ1-2

CDR3 protein: CASSLRDRVAYNSPLHF
CDR3 DNA: TGTGCCAGCAGCCTCCGGGACAGGGTCGCCTATAATTCACCCCTCCACTTT
clone size: once
V gene: TRBV11-3
D gene: TRBD1
J gene: TRBJ1-6

CDR3 protein: CASSATGQEGYGYTF
CDR3 DNA: TGTGCCAGCAGCGCCACCGGACAGGAAGGTTATGGCTACACCTTC
clone size: -
V gene: TRBV9
D gene: TRBD1
J gene: TRBJ1-2

CDR3 protein: CASSQGLPYEQYF
CDR3 DNA: TGTGCCAGCAGTCAAGGACTGCCCTACGAGCAGTACTTC
clone size: -
V gene: TRBV5-4
D gene: -
J gene: TRBJ2-7

CDR3 protein: CATSRVAELNTGELFF
CDR3 DNA: TGTGCCACCAGCAGAGTCGCGGAACTAAACACCGGGGAGCTGTTTTTT
clone size: -
V gene: TRBV15
D gene: -
J gene: TRBJ2-2

CDR3 protein: CAWSGGQGNQPQHF
CDR3 DNA: TGTGCCTGGAGTGGTGGACAGGGTAATCAGCCCCAGCATTTT
clone size: -
V gene: TRBV30
D gene: TRBD1
J gene: TRBJ1-5

CDR3 protein: CASSQISVATNEKLFF
CDR3 DNA: TGCGCCAGCAGCCAAATCAGCGTAGCAACTAATGAAAAACTGTTTTTT
clone size: -
V gene: TRBV4-1
D gene: -
J gene: TRBJ1-4

CDR3 protein: CASSQDWTGIFNNEQFF
CDR3 DNA: TGTGCCAGCAGCCAAGATTGGACAGGGATTTTCAACAATGAGCAGTTCTTC
clone size: -
V gene: TRBV14
D gene: TRBD1
J gene: TRBJ2-1

CDR3 protein: CASSYGTGRVNEQFF
CDR3 DNA: TGTGCCAGCAGTTACGGGACAGGGAGGGTCAATGAGCAGTTCTTC
clone size: -
V gene: TRBV6-5
D gene: TRBD1
J gene: TRBJ2-1

CDR3 protein: CASSREVWLYEQYF
CDR3 DNA: TGTGCCAGTAGTCGAGAGGTTTGGCTCTACGAGCAGTACTTC
clone size: -
V gene: TRBV19
D gene: -
J gene: TRBJ2-7

CDR3 protein: CASSTAGSYEQYF
CDR3 DNA: TGTGCCAGCTCAACAGCCGGCTCCTACGAGCAGTACTTC
clone size: -
V gene: TRBV9
D gene: -
J gene: TRBJ2-7

CDR3 protein: CASSSLAGTDTQYF
CDR3 DNA: TGTGCCAGCAGCTCACTAGCGGGTACAGATACGCAGTATTTT
clone size: -
V gene: TRBV5-5
D gene: TRBD2
J gene: TRBJ2-3

CDR3 protein: CASSLFTEAFF
CDR3 DNA: TGTGCCAGCAGCCTCTTCACTGAAGCTTTCTTT
clone size: -
V gene: TRBV12-1
D gene: -
J gene: TRBJ1-1

CDR3 protein: CASSEANSFSNQPQHF
CDR3 DNA: TGTGCCAGCAGTGAAGCGAACTCGTTTAGCAATCAGCCCCAGCATTTT
clone size: -
V gene: TRBV6-1
D gene: -
J gene: TRBJ1-5

CDR3 protein: CASSYTRVGQETQYF
CDR3 DNA: TGTGCCAGCAGTTACACGAGGGTCGGACAAGAGACCCAGTACTTC
clone size: -
V gene: TRBV6-5
D gene: -
J gene: TRBJ2-5

CDR3 protein: CASSEMFGGYTF
CDR3 DNA: TGTGCCAGCAGCGAGATGTTCGGGGGCTACACCTTC
clone size: -
V gene: TRBV2
D gene: -
J gene: TRBJ1-2

CDR3 protein: CASSSRAGVNTEAFF
CDR3 DNA: TGCGCCAGCAGCTCGCGGGCTGGAGTAAACACTGAAGCTTTCTTT
clone size: -
V gene: TRBV4-1
D gene: -
J gene: TRBJ1-1

CDR3 protein: CASSETAGGYNEQFF
CDR3 DNA: TGTGCCAGCAGTGAGACAGCCGGGGGGTACAATGAGCAGTTCTTC
clone size: -
V gene: TRBV6-1
D gene: TRBD2
J gene: TRBJ2-1

CDR3 protein: CASSATGTGKKLFF
CDR3 DNA: TGTGCCAGCAGCGCCACCGGGACAGGGAAAAAACTGTTTTTT
clone size: -
V gene: TRBV5-4
D gene: TRBD1
J gene: TRBJ1-4

CDR3 protein: CASSLIGIKFF
CDR3 DNA: TGTGCCAGCAGTTTAATCGGTATTAAGTTCTTC
clone size: -
V gene: TRBV28
D gene: -
J gene: TRBJ2-1

CDR3 protein: CASALGQGPTNVLTF
CDR3 DNA: TGTGCCAGCGCCCTCGGACAGGGCCCCACCAACGTCCTGACTTTC
clone size: -
V gene: TRBV27
D gene: TRBD1
J gene: TRBJ2-6

CDR3 protein: CASSQWTGYEQYF
CDR3 DNA: TGTGCCAGCAGCCAGTGGACAGGCTACGAGCAGTACTTC
clone size: -
V gene: TRBV14
D gene: TRBD1
J gene: TRBJ2-7

CDR3 protein: CASTNLRDRAYEQYF
CDR3 DNA: TGTGCCAGCACGAATCTCCGGGACAGGGCCTACGAGCAGTACTTC
clone size: once
V gene: TRBV2
D gene: TRBD1
J gene: TRBJ2-7

CDR3 protein: CASSSTITGGDGYTF
CDR3 DNA: TGTGCCAGCAGCTCGACGATTACAGGGGGCGATGGCTACACCTTC
clone size: -
V gene: TRBV7-6
D gene: TRBD1
J gene: TRBJ1-2

CDR3 protein: CASSLVGQSYTGELFF
CDR3 DNA: TGTGCCAGCAGTTTGGTTGGACAGTCTTACACCGGGGAGCTGTTTTTT
clone size: -
V gene: TRBV27
D gene: -
J gene: TRBJ2-2

CDR3 protein: CASSVVAGGPTDTQYF
CDR3 DNA: TGTGCCAGCAGTGTCGTAGCGGGAGGGCCTACAGATACGCAGTATTTT
clone size: -
V gene: TRBV25-1
D gene: TRBD2
J gene: TRBJ2-3

CDR3 protein: CASSLFVVGESNTEAFF
CDR3 DNA: TGCGCCAGCAGCTTGTTTGTTGTCGGGGAAAGTAACACTGAAGCTTTCTTT
clone size: -
V gene: TRBV5-1
D gene: -
J gene: TRBJ1-1

CDR3 protein: CASSAQVEAFF
CDR3 DNA: TGTGCCAGCAGTGCCCAGGTTGAAGCTTTCTTT
clone size: -
V gene: TRBV2
D gene: -
J gene: TRBJ1-1

CDR3 protein: CASSVSHIRGAAGELFF
CDR3 DNA: TGTGCCAGCAGCGTATCACATATACGGGGGGCGGCCGGGGAGCTGTTTTTT
clone size: -
V gene: TRBV7-2
D gene: -
J gene: TRBJ2-2

CDR3 protein: CASSSGGQIQETQYF
CDR3 DNA: TGCGCCAGCAGCTCCGGGGGACAGATCCAAGAGACCCAGTACTTC
clone size: -
V gene: TRBV5-1
D gene: -
J gene: TRBJ2-5

CDR3 protein: CASSKGQGQNEKLFF
CDR3 DNA: TGTGCCAGCAGCAAAGGACAGGGACAGAATGAAAAACTGTTTTTT
clone size: -
V gene: TRBV7-9
D gene: TRBD1
J gene: TRBJ1-4

CDR3 protein: CTSSPGQGALNTEAFF
CDR3 DNA: TGCACCAGCAGCCCCGGACAGGGGGCCTTGAACACTGAAGCTTTCTTT
clone size: -
V gene: TRBV1
D gene: -
J gene: TRBJ1-1

CDR3 protein: CASLSEGTEAFF
CDR3 DNA: TGCGCCAGCCTGTCCGAGGGCACTGAAGCTTTCTTT
clone size: -
V gene: TRBV10-2
D gene: -
J gene: TRBJ1-1

CDR3 protein: CASSRQLTNEKLFF
CDR3 DNA: TGCGCCAGCAGCCGACAGCTAACTAATGAAAAACTGTTTTTT
clone size: -
V gene: TRBV4-1
D gene: -
J gene: TRBJ1-4

CDR3 protein: CASSTRTGLETQYF
CDR3 DNA: TGTGCCAGCAGTACCCGGACAGGGCTAGAGACCCAGTACTTC
clone size: -
V gene: TRBV6-5
D gene: TRBD1
J gene: TRBJ2-5

CDR3 protein: CASSLRGINANTGELFF
CDR3 DNA: TGCGCCAGCAGCTTGAGGGGGATAAACGCGAACACCGGGGAGCTGTTTTTT
clone size: -
V gene: TRBV5-1
D gene: -
J gene: TRBJ2-2

CDR3 protein: CASSQMTSTGELFF
CDR3 DNA: TGTGCCAGCAGCCAAATGACAAGTACCGGGGAGCTGTTTTTT
clone size: -
V gene: TRBV4-2
D gene: -
J gene: TRBJ2-2